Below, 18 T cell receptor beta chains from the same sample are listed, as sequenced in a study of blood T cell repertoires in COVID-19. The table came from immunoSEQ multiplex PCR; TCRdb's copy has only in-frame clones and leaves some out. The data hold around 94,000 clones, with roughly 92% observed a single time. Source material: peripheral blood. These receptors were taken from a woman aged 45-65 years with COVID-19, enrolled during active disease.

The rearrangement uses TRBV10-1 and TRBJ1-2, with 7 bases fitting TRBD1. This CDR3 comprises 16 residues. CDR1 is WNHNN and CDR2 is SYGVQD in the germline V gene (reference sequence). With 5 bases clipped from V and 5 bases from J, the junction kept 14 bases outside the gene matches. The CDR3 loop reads CASSPTPSGTVYGYTF. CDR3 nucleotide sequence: TGCGCCAGCAGTCCCACTCCCTCCGGGACAGTTTATGGCTACACCTTC.

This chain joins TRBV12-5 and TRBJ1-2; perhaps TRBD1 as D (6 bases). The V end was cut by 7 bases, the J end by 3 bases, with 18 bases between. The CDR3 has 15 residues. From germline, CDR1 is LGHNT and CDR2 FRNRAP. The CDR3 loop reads CASAPDVTGYYGYTF. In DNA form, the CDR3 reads TGTGCTAGTGCCCCGGACGTGACAGGCTACTATGGCTACACCTTC.

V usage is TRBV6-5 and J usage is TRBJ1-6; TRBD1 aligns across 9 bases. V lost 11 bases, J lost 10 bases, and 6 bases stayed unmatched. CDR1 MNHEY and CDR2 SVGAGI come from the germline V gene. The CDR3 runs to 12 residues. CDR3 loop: CACGDRVSPLHF. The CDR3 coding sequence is TGTGCCTGCGGGGACAGGGTCTCACCCCTCCACTTT.

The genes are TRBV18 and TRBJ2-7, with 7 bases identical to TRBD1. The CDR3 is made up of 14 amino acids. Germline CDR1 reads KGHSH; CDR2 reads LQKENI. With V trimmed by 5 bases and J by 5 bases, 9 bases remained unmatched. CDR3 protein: CASSEGRGSHEQYV. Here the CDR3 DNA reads TGTGCCAGCTCAGAGGGCAGGGGGTCCCACGAGCAGTACGTC.

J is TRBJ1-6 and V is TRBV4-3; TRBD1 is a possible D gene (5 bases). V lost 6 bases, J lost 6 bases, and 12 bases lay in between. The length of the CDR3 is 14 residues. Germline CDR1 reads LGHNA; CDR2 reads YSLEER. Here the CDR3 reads CASSRGDSNSPLHF. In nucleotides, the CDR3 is TGCGCCAGCAGTCGGGGGGATAGTAATTCACCCCTCCACTTT.

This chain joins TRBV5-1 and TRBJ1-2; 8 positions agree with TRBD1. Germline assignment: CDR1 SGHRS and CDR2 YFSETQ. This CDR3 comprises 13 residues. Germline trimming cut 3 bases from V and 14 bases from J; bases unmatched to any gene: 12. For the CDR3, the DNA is TGCGCCAGCAGCTCTACGACAGGGGCCGCGAGTACCTTC. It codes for CASSSTTGAASTF.

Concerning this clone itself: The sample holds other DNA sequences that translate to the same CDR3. CDR3 bases: TGTGCCAGCAGTTTAGGGCCAAACACTGAAGCTTTCTTT. Protein: CASSLGPNTEAFF. V and J are TRBV12-3 or TRBV12-4 and TRBJ1-1; D gene ambiguous. Trimming left V 1 base short and J 2 bases short, with 5 bases between. The length of the CDR3 is 13 residues.

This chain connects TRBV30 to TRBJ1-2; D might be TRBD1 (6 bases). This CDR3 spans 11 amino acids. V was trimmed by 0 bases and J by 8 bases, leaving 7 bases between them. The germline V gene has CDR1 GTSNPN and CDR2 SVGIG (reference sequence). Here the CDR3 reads CAWSVGQGYTF. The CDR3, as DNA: TGTGCCTGGAGTGTCGGACAGGGCTACACCTTC.

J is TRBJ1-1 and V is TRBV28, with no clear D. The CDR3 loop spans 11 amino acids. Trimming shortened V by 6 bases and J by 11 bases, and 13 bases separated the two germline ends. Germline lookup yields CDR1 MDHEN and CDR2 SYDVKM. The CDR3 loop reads CASSGSRTAFF. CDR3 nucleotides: TGTGCCAGCAGCGGGTCTCGCACCGCTTTCTTT.

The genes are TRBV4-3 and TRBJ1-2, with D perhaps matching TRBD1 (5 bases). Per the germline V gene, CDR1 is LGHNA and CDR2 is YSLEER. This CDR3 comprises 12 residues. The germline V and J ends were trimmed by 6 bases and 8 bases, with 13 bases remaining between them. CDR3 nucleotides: TGCGCCAGCAGGGGGGGAGGGACCGGCTACACCTTC. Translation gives CASRGGGTGYTF.

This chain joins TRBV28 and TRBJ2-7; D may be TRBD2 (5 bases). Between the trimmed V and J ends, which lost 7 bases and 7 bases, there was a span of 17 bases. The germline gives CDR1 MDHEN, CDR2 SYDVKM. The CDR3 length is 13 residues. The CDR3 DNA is TGTGCCAGCACCCTTAAGGCGGGTCTTGAGCAGTACGTC. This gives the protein CASTLKAGLEQYV.

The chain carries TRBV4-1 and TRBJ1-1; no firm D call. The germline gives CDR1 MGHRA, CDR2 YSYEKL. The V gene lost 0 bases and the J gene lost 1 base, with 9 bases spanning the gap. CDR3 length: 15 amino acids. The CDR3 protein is CASSQDGEENTEAFF. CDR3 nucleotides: TGCGCCAGCAGCCAAGATGGTGAGGAGAACACTGAAGCTTTCTTT.

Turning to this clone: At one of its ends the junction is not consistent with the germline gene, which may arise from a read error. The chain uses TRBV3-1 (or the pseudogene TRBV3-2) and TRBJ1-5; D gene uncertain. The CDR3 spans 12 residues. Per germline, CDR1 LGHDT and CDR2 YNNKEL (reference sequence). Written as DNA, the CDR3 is TGTGTCAGCAGTGGTCAGAATCAGCCCCAGCATTTT. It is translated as CVSSGQNQPQHF.

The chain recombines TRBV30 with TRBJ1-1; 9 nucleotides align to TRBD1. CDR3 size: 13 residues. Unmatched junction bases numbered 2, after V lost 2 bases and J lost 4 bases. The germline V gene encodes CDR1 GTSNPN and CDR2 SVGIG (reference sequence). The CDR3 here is CAWSTTGGTEAFF. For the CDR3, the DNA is TGTGCCTGGAGTACGACAGGGGGCACTGAAGCTTTCTTT.

CDR3 region: CASSRDRGAETQYF. CDR3 sequence (DNA): TGTGCCAGCAGTCGGGACAGGGGTGCGGAGACCCAGTACTTC. The gene calls are TRBV7-6 and TRBJ2-5, with 10 bases fitting TRBD1. The CDR3 is made up of 14 amino acids. Per the germline V gene, CDR1 is SGHVS and CDR2 is FNYEAQ. V lost 6 bases, J lost 5 bases, and 6 bases stayed unmatched.

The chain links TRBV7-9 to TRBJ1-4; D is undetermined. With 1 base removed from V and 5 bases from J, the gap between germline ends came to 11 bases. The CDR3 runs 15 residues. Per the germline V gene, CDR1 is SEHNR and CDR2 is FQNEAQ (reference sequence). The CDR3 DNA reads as TGTGCCAGCAGCTTAGGTAACAGCGGGAATGAAAAACTGTTTTTT. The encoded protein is CASSLGNSGNEKLFF.

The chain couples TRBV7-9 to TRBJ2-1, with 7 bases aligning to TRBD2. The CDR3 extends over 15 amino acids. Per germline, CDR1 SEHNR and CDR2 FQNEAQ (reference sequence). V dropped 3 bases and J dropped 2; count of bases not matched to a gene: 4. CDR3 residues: CASSFGRGAYNEQFF. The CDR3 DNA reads TGTGCCAGCAGCTTCGGCCGGGGGGCCTACAATGAGCAGTTCTTC.

CDR3 loop: CASSLLRGGNTDTQYF. The CDR3 DNA is TGTGCCAGCAGCTTACTACGGGGGGGGAACACAGATACGCAGTATTTT. This rearrangement joins TRBV5-4 to TRBJ2-3; 8 bases are shared with TRBD2. Trimming cost V 2 bases and J 2 bases; bases outside gene matches: 7. From germline, CDR1 is SGHNT and CDR2 YYREEE (reference sequence). CDR3 length: 16 residues.